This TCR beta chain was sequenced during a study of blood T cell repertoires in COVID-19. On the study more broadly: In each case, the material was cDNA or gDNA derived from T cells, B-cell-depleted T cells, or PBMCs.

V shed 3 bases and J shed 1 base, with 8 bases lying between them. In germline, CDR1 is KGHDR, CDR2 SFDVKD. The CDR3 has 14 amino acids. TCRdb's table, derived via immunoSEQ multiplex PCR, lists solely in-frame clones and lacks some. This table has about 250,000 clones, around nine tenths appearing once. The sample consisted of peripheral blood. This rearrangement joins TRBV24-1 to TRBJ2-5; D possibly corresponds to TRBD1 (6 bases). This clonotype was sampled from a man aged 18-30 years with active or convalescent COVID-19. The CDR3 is CATSDGQPQETQYF. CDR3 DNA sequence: TGTGCCACCAGTGATGGACAGCCCCAAGAGACCCAGTACTTC.